The next 22 T cell receptor beta chains were all read from a single sample in a study of blood T cell repertoires in COVID-19. The table came from immunoSEQ multiplex PCR; TCRdb's copy has only in-frame clones and leaves some out. The sample shows 150,000 to 200,000 clones, roughly nine tenths of them seen only once. The sample taken for sequencing was peripheral blood. All receptors come from a man aged 18-30 years with acute or convalescent COVID-19.

This chain uses TRBV14 with TRBJ2-2, with D unresolved. V lost 1 base, J lost 3 bases, and 9 bases lay in between. Germline CDR1 is SGHDN and CDR2 is FVKESK. There are 15 residues in the CDR3. The CDR3 reads CASSQVNRHTGELFF. The CDR3 DNA follows: TGTGCCAGCAGCCAAGTTAACAGACACACCGGGGAGCTGTTTTTT.

The chain uses TRBV11-3 and TRBJ2-2; TRBD1 aligns across 9 bases. Trimming at V came to 4 bases and at J to 6 bases, leaving 6 bases not matched to a gene. This CDR3 is 15 amino acids long. CDR1 and CDR2 from the germline V gene are SGHNT and YENEEA. CDR3 region: CASSWGQGDSGELFF. For the CDR3, the DNA is TGTGCCAGCAGCTGGGGACAGGGTGATTCCGGGGAGCTGTTTTTT.

The V and J genes are TRBV7-2 and TRBJ2-7; 7 bases are a match to TRBD1. CDR3 length equals 14 residues. Germline V gene lookup returns CDR1 SGHTA and CDR2 FQGNSA. V trimming: 1 base; J trimming: 4 bases; junction bases outside the gene matches: 4. In nucleotides, the CDR3 is TGTGCCAGCAGCTTAGGACAGGGTATGTACGAGCAGTACGTC. It yields the protein CASSLGQGMYEQYV.

The chain recombines TRBV18 with TRBJ2-7; 8 nucleotides line up with TRBD2. The CDR3 length is 15 residues. J was trimmed by 7 bases and V by 0 bases; bases with no gene match: 8. Germline CDR1 is KGHSH and CDR2 is LQKENI. Here the CDR3 reads CASSPPSGGVKEQYV. The CDR3 DNA is TGTGCCAGCTCACCACCCAGCGGGGGAGTGAAAGAGCAGTACGTC.

This clone was observed a single time. The chain uses TRBV10-1 and TRBJ2-3; 9 nucleotides align to TRBD2. Germline V gives CDR1 WNHNN, CDR2 SYGVQD (reference sequence). The V segment lost 6 bases and the J segment 2 bases; nucleotides outside the gene matches: 6. The CDR3 is made up of 15 amino acids. DNA for the CDR3: TGCGCCAGCAGCAAGACTAGCGGAATCACAGATACGCAGTATTTT. Amino acids: CASSKTSGITDTQYF.

V is TRBV5-4 and J is TRBJ2-1; 8 nucleotides line up with TRBD1. Losses at the gene ends were 6 bases for V and 9 bases for J; bases not matched to a gene: 17. Germline V gives CDR1 SGHNT, CDR2 YYREEE (reference sequence). The CDR3 runs 16 residues. In DNA, the CDR3 is TGTGCCAGCACCCATAAAGTGGGACAGGTGGTCCCTGAGCAGTTCTTC. Translation gives CASTHKVGQVVPEQFF.

The rearrangement links TRBV7-9 to TRBJ2-3; 7 positions match TRBD1. Germline V CDR1 and CDR2: SEHNR, FQNEAQ (reference sequence). This CDR3 comprises 14 residues. The V gene end was trimmed by 5 bases and the J gene end by 2 bases; junction bases not matched to a gene: 4. This chain's CDR3 is CASSATGNTDTQYF. The CDR3 bases are TGTGCCAGCAGCGCGACAGGGAACACAGATACGCAGTATTTT.

This clone came up once. This sequence joins TRBV3-1 (or the pseudogene TRBV3-2) and TRBJ1-6, with unresolved D. The V gene lost 1 base and the J gene lost 0 bases, with 4 bases spanning the gap. The CDR3 spans 15 residues. Per the germline V gene, CDR1 is LGHDT and CDR2 is YNNKEL (reference sequence). The CDR3 DNA follows: TGTGCCAGCAGCCAAGCGTACTCCTATAATTCACCCCTCCACTTT. This gives the protein CASSQAYSYNSPLHF.

The chain joins TRBV19 to TRBJ1-1, with D perhaps matching TRBD1 (5 bases). CDR1 is LNHDA and CDR2 is SQIVND in the germline V gene (reference sequence). CDR3 size: 14 residues. Trimming left V 3 bases short and J 1 base short, with 9 bases between. DNA of the CDR3: TGTGCCAGTAGTATTAACGGGGGGAACACTGAAGCTTTCTTT. As protein: CASSINGGNTEAFF.

The chain uses TRBV10-2 and TRBJ1-2; unclear D gene. With 1 base removed from V and 3 bases from J, the gap between germline ends came to 9 bases. CDR1 is WSHSY, CDR2 SAAADI, per germline. The CDR3 is 14 residues long. In DNA form, the CDR3 reads TGCGCCAGCAGTGAGTTTGTCCGGTACTATGGCTACACCTTC. Its translation is CASSEFVRYYGYTF.

The genes are TRBV7-8 and TRBJ2-7; 8 nucleotides line up with TRBD2. This CDR3 region has 14 residues. Germline values: CDR1 SGHVS, CDR2 FQNEAQ. CDR3 DNA sequence: TGTGCCAGCAGTTTAGCGGGACTTACCTACGAGCAGTACGTC. Translation: CASSLAGLTYEQYV.

This chain connects TRBV2 to TRBJ1-5, with a tentative D call TRBD1 (6 bases). This CDR3 is 13 amino acids long. The germline V gene encodes CDR1 SNHLY and CDR2 FYNNEI. Trimming took off 8 bases at V and 3 bases at J, with 11 bases between the two ends. This CDR3 reads CASQGQDNQPQHF. The CDR3 bases are TGTGCCAGCCAGGGGCAGGACAATCAGCCCCAGCATTTT.

This clone was seen only once. This sequence joins TRBV2 and TRBJ2-2, with D perhaps TRBD1 (6 bases). From germline, CDR1 is SNHLY and CDR2 FYNNEI. This CDR3 is 14 amino acids long. V gave up 3 bases and J gave up 8 bases, with 13 bases separating them. The CDR3 protein is CASSDPRQGGELFF. DNA for the CDR3: TGTGCCAGCAGTGATCCTCGGCAGGGGGGGGAGCTGTTTTTT.

The chain joins TRBV7-9 to TRBJ2-5, with 10 bases that match TRBD2. In germline, CDR1 is SEHNR, CDR2 FQNEAQ (reference sequence). V lost 3 bases, J lost 5 bases, and 6 bases stayed unmatched. The CDR3 runs 15 residues. The CDR3: CASSFSGGLGETQYF. CDR3 in DNA: TGTGCCAGCAGCTTTAGCGGGGGGCTGGGGGAGACCCAGTACTTC.

The rearrangement links TRBV7-6 to TRBJ2-5; the D gene is possibly TRBD2 (5 bases). The CDR3 spans 15 residues. Germline V gene data show CDR1 as SGHVS and CDR2 as FNYEAQ. The V end lost 6 bases, the J end lost 2 bases, and 16 bases lay between the germline ends. The CDR3 region is CASSIGGSDQETQYF. CDR3 bases: TGTGCCAGCAGTATTGGCGGGTCCGATCAAGAGACCCAGTACTTC.

The chain recombines TRBV5-5 with TRBJ1-2, with 9 bases lining up with TRBD1. The CDR3 is made up of 13 amino acids. J was trimmed by 6 bases and V by 4 bases; bases with no gene match: 4. Germline V gene lookup returns CDR1 SGHKS and CDR2 YYEKEE (reference sequence). This CDR3 is CASSVGTGNGYTF. The CDR3 DNA reads TGTGCCAGCAGCGTCGGGACAGGGAATGGCTACACCTTC. The whole variable domain, remainder taken from reference TRBV5-5 and TRBJ1-2, is DAGVTQSPTHLIKTRGQQVTLRCSPISGHKSVSWYQQVLGQGPQFIFQYYEKEERGRGNFPDRFSARQFPNYSSELNVNALLLGDSALYLCASSVGTGNGYTFGSGTRLTVV.

The chain carries TRBV11-2 and TRBJ1-5; tentatively, D is TRBD1 (5 bases). V gave up 3 bases and J gave up 1 base, with 13 bases separating them. Germline-derived CDR1 and CDR2 are SGHAT and FQNNGV. The CDR3 loop spans 16 amino acids. The chain's CDR3 is CASSFGRGGSNQPQHF. As DNA, the CDR3 is TGTGCCAGCAGCTTCGGGAGGGGAGGAAGCAATCAGCCCCAGCATTTT.

This chain uses TRBV5-1 with TRBJ2-7; 8 nucleotides line up with TRBD1. This CDR3 has 16 amino acids. Looked up from germline, CDR1 is SGHRS and CDR2 is YFSETQ. After removal of 0 bases from V and 3 bases from J, the junction contained 8 bases not matched to a gene. The CDR3 protein is CASSLAAGQGFYEQYF. CDR3 DNA: TGCGCCAGCAGCTTGGCCGCCGGACAGGGTTTCTACGAGCAGTACTTC.

This clone is a singleton in its sample. The CDR3 DNA follows: TGTGCCAGCAGTTACTCGGACAGCGGCTACGAGCAGTACTTC. Residues: CASSYSDSGYEQYF. The chain uses TRBV6-5 and TRBJ2-7; tentative D call: TRBD1 (6 bases). Germline lookup yields CDR1 MNHEY and CDR2 SVGAGI. Trimming shortened V by 0 bases and J by 3 bases, and 9 bases separated the two germline ends. This CDR3 contains 14 residues.

The genes are TRBV5-4 and TRBJ2-3, with 12 positions matching TRBD2. Trimming at V came to 4 bases and at J to 4 bases, leaving 4 bases not matched to a gene. This CDR3 comprises 15 residues. In germline, CDR1 is SGHNT, CDR2 YYREEE (reference sequence). CDR3 in DNA: TGTGCCAGCAGCGGACTAGCGGGGACCGCAGATACGCAGTATTTT. Translating gives CASSGLAGTADTQYF. Full variable domain (outside the CDR3, taken from reference TRBV5-4 and TRBJ2-3): ETGVTQSPTHLIKTRGQQVTLRCSSQSGHNTVSWYQQALGQGPQFIFQYYREEENGRGNFPPRFSGLQFPNYSSELNVNALELDDSALYLCASSGLAGTADTQYFGPGTRLTVL.

To note about this clone: In the same sample, other DNA sequences code for this CDR3. CDR3 coding DNA: TGTGCCTGGAGTGTAGGGGGTAATCAGCCCCAGCATTTT. It specifies CAWSVGGNQPQHF. The chain uses TRBV30 and TRBJ1-5; tentatively, D is TRBD1 (6 bases). This CDR3 region has 13 residues. V dropped 0 bases and J dropped 4 bases, with 7 bases sitting between them. Germline V lookup: CDR1 GTSNPN, CDR2 SVGIG (reference sequence).

The chain couples TRBV4-2 to TRBJ1-1; no reliable D call. Germline V lookup: CDR1 LGHNA, CDR2 YNFKEQ. With 0 bases removed from V and 7 bases from J, the gap between germline ends came to 9 bases. The CDR3 sequence is 13 residues long. The CDR3 spells CASSQDDSSEAFF. The CDR3 DNA follows: TGTGCCAGCAGCCAAGATGATAGCAGTGAAGCTTTCTTT.